Shown below are 8 T cell receptor beta chains from a single sample sequenced in a study of blood T cell repertoires in COVID-19. Generated by immunoSEQ multiplex PCR, the TCRdb table keeps only in-frame clones and is missing some. This sample has 30,000 to 40,000 clones; 85% to 90% occur once, and the top ten carry 35% to 45%. Sequenced sample: peripheral blood. The origin of the receptors is a man aged 55 to 69 with active or convalescent COVID-19.

The chain is built from TRBV11-2 and TRBJ2-1; 9 bases are shared with TRBD2. In germline, CDR1 is SGHAT, CDR2 FQNNGV. V lost 5 bases and J lost 4; bases outside the gene matches: 3. The CDR3 loop spans 14 amino acids. The CDR3 DNA follows: TGTGCCAGCAGCCTAGCGGGACTTTACAATGAGCAGTTCTTC. Amino acid sequence: CASSLAGLYNEQFF.

V usage is TRBV4-1 and J usage is TRBJ2-1; 9 positions agree with TRBD2. The CDR3 runs to 15 residues. Germline V gives CDR1 MGHRA, CDR2 YSYEKL. V was clipped by 0 bases and J by 9 bases; unmatched bases: 6. CDR3 amino acids: CASSQDRAGGVEQFF. CDR3 bases: TGCGCCAGCAGCCAAGATCGGGCGGGAGGGGTTGAGCAGTTCTTC.

A word on this clone: In the same sample, other DNA sequences code for this CDR3. The CDR3 loop reads CATSGEGGYGYTF. The CDR3 bases are TGTGCCACCAGTGGAGAGGGAGGCTATGGCTACACCTTC. The chain recombines TRBV24-1 with TRBJ1-2; D gene ambiguous. Germline loops: CDR1 KGHDR, CDR2 SFDVKD. The CDR3 consists of 13 residues. The germline V and J ends were trimmed by 5 bases and 4 bases, with 10 bases remaining between them.

The table lists this clone with a count of one. The chain links TRBV20-1 to TRBJ2-7; D is unresolved. This CDR3 spans 11 amino acids. The germline V and J ends were trimmed by 6 bases and 4 bases, with 10 bases remaining between them. Germline CDR1 is DFQATT and CDR2 is SNEGSKA (reference sequence). CDR3: CSARSVYEQYF. The CDR3 region has the DNA TGCAGTGCGCGGTCCGTTTACGAGCAGTACTTC.

This clone appeared a single time. V usage is TRBV10-3 and J usage is TRBJ1-2; tentative D call: TRBD1 (6 bases). This CDR3 is 14 amino acids long. Germline assignment: CDR1 ENHRY and CDR2 SYGVKD. V lost 6 bases and J 4 bases, leaving 15 bases between the germline ends. CDR3 in DNA: TGTGCCATCAGCGGCTTAGGACAGAGCTATGGCTACACCTTC. It codes for CAISGLGQSYGYTF.

This clone has only a few counts. This chain links TRBV19 with TRBJ1-1; D gene unclear. V was trimmed by 6 bases and J by 5 bases, leaving 7 bases between them. The CDR3 is made up of 11 amino acids. Germline V gives CDR1 LNHDA, CDR2 SQIVND (reference sequence). In nucleotides, the CDR3 is TGTGCCAGTAGGGCGGGGACTGAAGCTTTCTTT. Translation: CASRAGTEAFF.

The V and J genes are TRBV6-5 and TRBJ1-1; 8 bases align to TRBD1. The germline V gene encodes CDR1 MNHEY and CDR2 SVGAGI. The CDR3 covers 15 residues. The V segment lost 7 bases and the J segment 8 bases; nucleotides outside the gene matches: 15. The CDR3 bases are TGTGCCAGCATTCGGACGGGACAGGCGGAATCCGAAGCTTTCTTT. It is translated as CASIRTGQAESEAFF.

The V call is TRBV6-6, the J call TRBJ2-7; 15 nucleotides agree with TRBD2. CDR3 size: 15 residues. CDR1 and CDR2 from the germline V gene are MNHNY and SVGAGI (reference sequence). V lost 6 bases, J lost 12 bases, and 12 bases stayed unmatched. Here the CDR3 DNA reads TGTGCCAGCAGCGACCTCGGGACTAGCGGGAGGCCGGGGTACGTC. It translates to CASSDLGTSGRPGYV.